A selection of T cell receptor beta chains follows, all from one sample in a study of blood T cell repertoires in COVID-19. Some clones are missing from TCRdb's copy, which holds only in-frame ones; the method was immunoSEQ multiplex PCR. The data hold about 200,000 clones, with approximately 86% observed a single time. The specimen was PBMCs or T cells enriched from blood (not recorded which). These receptors came from a woman in her thirties or forties with acute COVID-19. CDR3s include the opening cysteine and the closing phenylalanine or tryptophan. The order of the fields is clone size, V gene, J gene, D gene, CDR3 DNA, CDR3 protein. The D gene is left open where the match is weak. Some rows mark clone size as missing; the rest say once, few, many or name a class of expanded clone.

-,TRBV28,TRBJ2-5,-,TGTGCCAGCAGCCCCGCTAACCCCGATCAAGAGACCCAGTACTTC,CASSPANPDQETQYF
once,TRBV6-5,TRBJ2-7,-,TGTGCCAGCAGTTACGTCCAGGACTTCAAAAAGGGGCAGTACTTC,CASSYVQDFKKGQYF
-,TRBV2,TRBJ2-1,-,TGTGCCAGCAGTGAAGGGAGGGCCTCTCGGGTCAATGAGCAGTTCTTC,CASSEGRASRVNEQFF
-,TRBV27,TRBJ1-6,-,TGTGCCAGCAGTTTTGTCGGGGTTCAATCACCCCTCCACTTT,CASSFVGVQSPLHF
-,TRBV28,TRBJ1-1,TRBD1,TGTGCCAGCAGTCTAACAGGGGGTGATACTGAAGCTTTCTTT,CASSLTGGDTEAFF
-,TRBV28,TRBJ2-1,TRBD1,TGTGCCAGCAGCCAGGATCAGGGGGTTTACAATGAGCAGTTCTTC,CASSQDQGVYNEQFF
-,TRBV11-2,TRBJ2-3,-,TGTGCCAGCAGCTCCGAGGGGGGGGACAGGAGCACAGATACGCAGTATTTT,CASSSEGGDRSTDTQYF
-,TRBV27,TRBJ1-5,-,TGTGCCAGCAGTTCTTCTGCATCTTCCGCGGGAAGCAATCAGCCCCAGCATTTT,CASSSSASSAGSNQPQHF
-,TRBV5-1,TRBJ2-5,TRBD1,TGCGCCAGCAGCCCGGGGACAGTCCAAGAGACCCAGTACTTC,CASSPGTVQETQYF
-,TRBV5-1,TRBJ2-1,-,TGCGCCAGCAGCTTGGGCGGGATATACAATGAGCAGTTCTTC,CASSLGGIYNEQFF
-,TRBV13,TRBJ2-1,TRBD2,TGTGCCAGCAGCACCAGACTAGCGGGAATCGTTGAGCAGTTCTTC,CASSTRLAGIVEQFF
-,TRBV27,TRBJ2-1,TRBD2,TGTGCCAGCAGTGTAGATGGGAGGGTATTTTATAATGAGCAGTTCTTC,CASSVDGRVFYNEQFF
-,TRBV27,TRBJ1-3,-,TGTGCCAGCAGTCCACTCGGGGGGCCACCCTCTGGAAACACCATATATTTT,CASSPLGGPPSGNTIYF
-,TRBV27,TRBJ1-5,TRBD1,TGTGCCAGCAGTCGATCCGGGACAGGGAGTCAGCCCCAGCATTTT,CASSRSGTGSQPQHF
-,TRBV9,TRBJ2-1,TRBD2,TGTGCCAGCAGCGTGGGACTAGCGGGAGGGCCTCAGTTCTTC,CASSVGLAGGPQFF
-,TRBV29-1,TRBJ2-5,TRBD2,TGCAGCGTTGCCCTAGCGGGGCCTCAAGAGACCCAGTACTTC,CSVALAGPQETQYF
-,TRBV12-3/TRBV12-4,TRBJ2-3,-,TGTGCCAGCAGAGGGAGCTCAGATACGCAGTATTTT,CASRGSSDTQYF
-,TRBV11-2,TRBJ1-1,-,TGTGCCAGCATCTCAAACCGGGGGACTGAAGCTTTCTTT,CASISNRGTEAFF
-,TRBV4-1,TRBJ2-4,-,TGCGCCAGCAGCCAAGAGGGGGAGGAAAACATTCAGTACTTC,CASSQEGEENIQYF
-,TRBV12-3/TRBV12-4,TRBJ1-5,-,TGTGCCAGCAAAGTTGAGGATCAGCCCCAGCATTTT,CASKVEDQPQHF
-,TRBV30,TRBJ2-7,-,TGTGCCTGGGGGACTGGCTCCTACGAGCAGTACTTC,CAWGTGSYEQYF
-,TRBV2,TRBJ1-2,TRBD1,TGTGCCAGCAGTGGGGGGGGTGGGACAGGATATGGCTACACCTTC,CASSGGGGTGYGYTF
-,TRBV5-1,TRBJ1-2,TRBD1,TGCGCCAGCAGCCTTGGAGGGGGCAGTAACTATGGCTACACCTTC,CASSLGGGSNYGYTF
few,TRBV30,TRBJ2-7,TRBD2,TGTGCCTGGAGTGTAAGCGGGAGGAAAGAGCAGTACTTC,CAWSVSGRKEQYF
-,TRBV7-2,TRBJ1-1,-,TGTGCCAGCAGCATCAGCAGGGTGGGCACTGAAGCTTTCTTT,CASSISRVGTEAFF
-,TRBV2,TRBJ1-5,-,TGTGCCAGCAGAATTCAGGGATACGGGCCCGATCAGCCCCAGCATTTT,CASRIQGYGPDQPQHF
-,TRBV10-3,TRBJ1-2,TRBD1,TGTGCCATCAGTGACACCGGGACAGGGACCTATGGCTACACCTTC,CAISDTGTGTYGYTF
-,TRBV21-1,TRBJ1-1,-,TGTGCCAGCAGCAAAGCATACGGGAGCAACACTGAAGCTTTCTTT,CASSKAYGSNTEAFF
-,TRBV3-1/TRBV3-2,TRBJ2-1,TRBD2,TGTGCCAGCAGGGGGGGACTAGCTTTGTACAATGAGCAGTTCTTC,CASRGGLALYNEQFF
-,TRBV6-1,TRBJ2-7,-,TGTGCCAGCAGTGAGGTGGCCGTCGAGCAGTACTTC,CASSEVAVEQYF
-,TRBV18,TRBJ1-1,TRBD1,TGTGCCAGCTCACCGGACAGGGGGGCGGGCACTGAAGCTTTCTTT,CASSPDRGAGTEAFF
-,TRBV24-1,TRBJ1-5,-,TGTGCCACCAGTGACTCTTGGGAGGACAATAGCAATCAGCCCCAGCATTTT,CATSDSWEDNSNQPQHF
-,TRBV7-2,TRBJ1-2,TRBD1,TGTGCCAGCAGCCGGGGACAGGGGGCCGGTGGCTACACCTTC,CASSRGQGAGGYTF
-,TRBV12-3/TRBV12-4,TRBJ2-7,TRBD2,TGTGCCAGCAGTTTAGGGGGGGGCTACGAGCAGTACTTC,CASSLGGGYEQYF
once,TRBV29-1,TRBJ1-4,TRBD1,TGCAGCGTTGAACTCGCAGGGGGTAATGAAAAACTGTTTTTT,CSVELAGGNEKLFF
-,TRBV24-1,TRBJ2-1,-,TGTGCCACCAGTGTCGGCGGACTCAATGAGCAGTTCTTC,CATSVGGLNEQFF
-,TRBV27,TRBJ2-7,-,TGTGCCAGCAGATATACTCCAGGGTCCTACGAGCAGTACTTC,CASRYTPGSYEQYF
-,TRBV3-1/TRBV3-2,TRBJ2-1,TRBD2,TGTGCCAGCAGCCTGGGACTAGCGGGAGGGAGGGACAATGAGCAGTTCTTC,CASSLGLAGGRDNEQFF
-,TRBV30,TRBJ2-7,TRBD1,TGTGCCTGGACCCGGGACAGTGACGAGCAGTACTTC,CAWTRDSDEQYF
-,TRBV10-3,TRBJ2-7,-,TGTGCCATCAGGCCGGGGGACTTTGCCTACGAGCAGTACTTC,CAIRPGDFAYEQYF
-,TRBV24-1,TRBJ2-5,-,TGTGCCACCAATTCCGGCAGGGCTGCGACCCAGTACTTC,CATNSGRAATQYF
-,TRBV29-1,TRBJ2-5,TRBD1,TGCAGCGTTCCTACAGGGACAGGGGGGCAGGCCCAGTACTTC,CSVPTGTGGQAQYF
-,TRBV3-1/TRBV3-2,TRBJ2-2,-,TGTGCCAGCAGCCAAGCCCCCGGGACTGCGGGGACCGGGGAGCTGTTTTTT,CASSQAPGTAGTGELFF
-,TRBV5-1,TRBJ1-2,TRBD1,TGCGCCAGCAGACCCGTGCAGGGGGCGAACTATGGCTACACCTTC,CASRPVQGANYGYTF
-,TRBV28,TRBJ1-5,TRBD1,TGTGCCAGCAGTTTTGGGGACAGGGGCAATCAGCCCCAGCATTTT,CASSFGDRGNQPQHF
-,TRBV19,TRBJ2-3,-,TGTGCCAGTAGTGACCCGTCTGGGCACACAGATACGCAGTATTTT,CASSDPSGHTDTQYF
-,TRBV7-2,TRBJ2-3,-,TGTGCCAGCAGCTCAGGGGATGGGGGAGATACGCAGTATTTT,CASSSGDGGDTQYF
-,TRBV10-3,TRBJ1-1,TRBD1,TGTGCCATCAGCGAGTCCGACAGGGCCCGCACTGAAGCTTTCTTT,CAISESDRARTEAFF
-,TRBV7-9,TRBJ1-1,-,TGTGCCAGCAGCTTACAAAAGCTGAACACTGAAGCTTTCTTT,CASSLQKLNTEAFF
-,TRBV2,TRBJ2-7,TRBD2,TGTGCCAGCGGGGGGGGAACCTCCTACGAGCAGTACTTC,CASGGGTSYEQYF
few,TRBV5-4,TRBJ2-7,TRBD2,TGTGCCAGCAGCCCCTCACTAGCGACCGCCTACGAGCAGTACTTC,CASSPSLATAYEQYF
-,TRBV3-1/TRBV3-2,TRBJ1-4,TRBD1,TGTGCCAGCAGCCAAGAAGCCGGGACAGTAAATGAAAAACTGTTTTTT,CASSQEAGTVNEKLFF
-,TRBV9,TRBJ2-5,-,TGTGCCAGCAGCGTTACTTCCAGGGGTTTGAACCAAGAGACCCAGTACTTC,CASSVTSRGLNQETQYF
few,TRBV12-3/TRBV12-4,TRBJ2-7,TRBD1,TGTGCCAGCAGGAGGGAAGGGGGCGCGGGGCAGTACTTC,CASRREGGAGQYF